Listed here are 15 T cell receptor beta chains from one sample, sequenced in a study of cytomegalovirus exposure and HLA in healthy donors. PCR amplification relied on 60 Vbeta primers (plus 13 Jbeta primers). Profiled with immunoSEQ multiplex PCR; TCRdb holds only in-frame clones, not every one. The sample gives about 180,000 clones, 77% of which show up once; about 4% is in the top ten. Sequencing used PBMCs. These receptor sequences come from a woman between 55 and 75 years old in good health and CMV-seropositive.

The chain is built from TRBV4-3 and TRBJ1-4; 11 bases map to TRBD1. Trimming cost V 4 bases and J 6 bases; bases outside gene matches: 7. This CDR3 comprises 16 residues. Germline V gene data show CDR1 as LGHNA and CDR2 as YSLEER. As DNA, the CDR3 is TGCGCCAGCAGCCGTCTTCCGGGACAGGGGGATGAAAAACTGTTTTTT. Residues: CASSRLPGQGDEKLFF.

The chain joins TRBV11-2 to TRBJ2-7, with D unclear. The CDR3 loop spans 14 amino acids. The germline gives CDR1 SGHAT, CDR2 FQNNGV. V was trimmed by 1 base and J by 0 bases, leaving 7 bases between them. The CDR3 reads CASSLGYSSYEQYF. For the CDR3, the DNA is TGTGCCAGCAGCTTAGGTTACAGCTCCTACGAGCAGTACTTC. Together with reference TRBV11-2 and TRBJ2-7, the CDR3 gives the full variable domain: EAGVAQSPRYKIIEKRQSVAFWCNPISGHATLYWYQQILGQGPKLLIQFQNNGVVDDSQLPKDRFSAERLKGVDSTLKIQPAKLEDSAVYLCASSLGYSSYEQYFGPGTRLTVT.

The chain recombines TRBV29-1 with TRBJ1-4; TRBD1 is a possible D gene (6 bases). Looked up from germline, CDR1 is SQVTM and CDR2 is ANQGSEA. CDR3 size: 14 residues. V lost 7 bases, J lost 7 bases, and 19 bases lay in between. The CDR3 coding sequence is TGCAGCGCCCTCCTGGACAGTCACGGTGAAAAACTGTTTTTT. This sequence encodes CSALLDSHGEKLFF.

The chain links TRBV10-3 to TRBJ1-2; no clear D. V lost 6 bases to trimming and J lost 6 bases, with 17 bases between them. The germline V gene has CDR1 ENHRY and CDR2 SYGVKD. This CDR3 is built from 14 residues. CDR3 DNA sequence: TGTGCCATCAGGCTCCGAGAGCCTGAGGATGGCTACACCTTC. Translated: CAIRLREPEDGYTF.

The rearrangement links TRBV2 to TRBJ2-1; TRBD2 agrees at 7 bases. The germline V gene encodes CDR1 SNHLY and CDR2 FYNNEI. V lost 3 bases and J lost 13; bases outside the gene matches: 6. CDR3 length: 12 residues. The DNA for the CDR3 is TGTGCCAGCAGTGACGGGACTAATCTTCAGTTCTTC. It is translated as CASSDGTNLQFF.

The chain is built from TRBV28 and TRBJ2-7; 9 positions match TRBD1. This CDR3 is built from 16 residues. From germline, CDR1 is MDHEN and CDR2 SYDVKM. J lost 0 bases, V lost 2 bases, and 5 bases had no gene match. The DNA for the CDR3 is TGTGCCAGCAGTTTAGGGGACAGGGTCATCTCCTACGAGCAGTACTTC. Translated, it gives CASSLGDRVISYEQYF.

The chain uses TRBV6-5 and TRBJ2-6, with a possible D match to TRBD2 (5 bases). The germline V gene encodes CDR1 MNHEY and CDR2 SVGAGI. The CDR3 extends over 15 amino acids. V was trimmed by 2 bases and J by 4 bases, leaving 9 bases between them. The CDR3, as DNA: TGTGCCAGCAGTTACGAGGGTACCGGGGCCAACGTCCTGACTTTC. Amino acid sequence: CASSYEGTGANVLTF.

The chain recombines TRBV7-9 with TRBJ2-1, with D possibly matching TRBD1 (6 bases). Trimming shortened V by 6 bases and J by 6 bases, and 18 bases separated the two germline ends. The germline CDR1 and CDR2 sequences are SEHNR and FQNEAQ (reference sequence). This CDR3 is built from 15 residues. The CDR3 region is CASSSGQNRGNEQFF. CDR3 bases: TGTGCCAGCAGTTCCGGACAGAATAGAGGCAATGAGCAGTTCTTC.

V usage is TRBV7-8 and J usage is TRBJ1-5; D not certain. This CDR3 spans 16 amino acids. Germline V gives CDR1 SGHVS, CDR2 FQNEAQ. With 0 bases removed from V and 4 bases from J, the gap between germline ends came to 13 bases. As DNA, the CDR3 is TGTGCCAGCAGCTTAGCCCATCGGGAGGGAAATCAGCCCCAGCATTTT. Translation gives CASSLAHREGNQPQHF.

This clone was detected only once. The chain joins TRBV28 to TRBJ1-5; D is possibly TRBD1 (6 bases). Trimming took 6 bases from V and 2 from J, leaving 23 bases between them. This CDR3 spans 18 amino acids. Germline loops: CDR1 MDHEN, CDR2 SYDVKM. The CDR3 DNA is TGTGCCAGCAGGTTGCCGCCGGACAGTGCCTTGGGCAATCAGCCCCAGCATTTT. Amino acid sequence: CASRLPPDSALGNQPQHF.

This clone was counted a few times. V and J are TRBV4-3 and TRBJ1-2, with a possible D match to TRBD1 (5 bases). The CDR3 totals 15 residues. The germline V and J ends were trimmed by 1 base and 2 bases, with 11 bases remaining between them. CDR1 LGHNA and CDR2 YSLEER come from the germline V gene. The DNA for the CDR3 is TGCGCCAGCAGCCAAGTATACGGGGGGAACTATGGCTACACCTTC. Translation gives CASSQVYGGNYGYTF.

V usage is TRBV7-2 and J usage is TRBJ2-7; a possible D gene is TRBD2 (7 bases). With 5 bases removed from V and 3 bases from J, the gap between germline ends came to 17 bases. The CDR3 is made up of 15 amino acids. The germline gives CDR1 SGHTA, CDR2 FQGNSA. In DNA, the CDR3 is TGTGCCAGCAGCCGGGGGGCAGGGATAGGCTACGAGCAGTACTTC. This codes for CASSRGAGIGYEQYF.

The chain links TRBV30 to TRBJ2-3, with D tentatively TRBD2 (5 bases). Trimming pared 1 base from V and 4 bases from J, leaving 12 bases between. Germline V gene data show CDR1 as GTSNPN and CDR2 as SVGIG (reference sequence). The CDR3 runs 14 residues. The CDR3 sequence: CAWSGPEGPDTQYF. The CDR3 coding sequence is TGTGCCTGGAGTGGACCCGAGGGTCCAGATACGCAGTATTTT.

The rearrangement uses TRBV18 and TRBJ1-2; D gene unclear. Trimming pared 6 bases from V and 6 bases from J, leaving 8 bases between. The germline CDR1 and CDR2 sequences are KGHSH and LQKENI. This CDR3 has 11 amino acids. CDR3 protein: CASSGGDGYTF. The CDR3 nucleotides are TGTGCCAGCTCCGGAGGCGATGGCTACACCTTC.

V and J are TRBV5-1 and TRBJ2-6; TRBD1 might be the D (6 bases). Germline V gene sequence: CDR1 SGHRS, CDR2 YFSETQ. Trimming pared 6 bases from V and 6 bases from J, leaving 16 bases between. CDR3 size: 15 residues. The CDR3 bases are TGCGCCAGCACACTGGGGGCCCGGGAGGCCAACGTCCTGACTTTC. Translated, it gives CASTLGAREANVLTF. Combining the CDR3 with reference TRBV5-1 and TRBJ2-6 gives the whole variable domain KAGVTQTPRYLIKTRGQQVTLSCSPISGHRSVSWYQQTPGQGLQFLFEYFSETQRNKGNFPGRFSGRQFSNSRSEMNVSTLELGDSALYLCASTLGAREANVLTFGAGSRLTVL.